This TCR beta chain was recorded in a study of blood T cells in healthy people across ages. Losses at the gene ends were 0 bases for V and 7 bases for J; bases not matched to a gene: 12. Germline-derived CDR1 and CDR2 are MGHRA and YSYEKL. The CDR3 is made up of 17 amino acids. The second PCR ran about 6 to 12 cycles with a sample-barcoded 5' primer and J-beta primers. TCRdb independently ran MiXCR on the 5' RACE reads; one entry per CDR3 protein. The data contain hundreds of thousands of distinct CDR3 sequences, under 45% of them seen just once; the ten biggest clones take up nearly 20%. The sequencing sample was made of blood. The chain couples TRBV4-1 to TRBJ2-7; TRBD2 matches 10 bases. The sequence was collected from a man between 60 and 75 years old in good health. In DNA form, the CDR3 reads TGCGCCAGCAGCCAAGACCGTAGCGGGGGGAACTATAATGAGCAGTACTTC. It encodes CASSQDRSGGNYNEQYF.